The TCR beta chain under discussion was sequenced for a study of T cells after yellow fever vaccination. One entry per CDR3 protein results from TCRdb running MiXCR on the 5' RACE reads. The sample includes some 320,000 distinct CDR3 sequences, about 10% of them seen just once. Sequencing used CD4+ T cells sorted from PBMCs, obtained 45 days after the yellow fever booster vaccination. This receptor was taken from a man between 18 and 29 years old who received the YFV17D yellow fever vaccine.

CDR3 sequence: CASSIGQVNQPQHF. DNA of the CDR3: TGTGCCAGCAGTATAGGACAGGTTAATCAGCCCCAGCATTTT. The V and J genes are TRBV6-2 or TRBV6-3 and TRBJ1-5; TRBD1 matches 7 bases. CDR3 size: 14 residues. The ends lost 5 bases at V and 4 bases at J; junction bases unmatched: 5. The germline V gene encodes CDR1 MNHEY and CDR2 SVGEGT.